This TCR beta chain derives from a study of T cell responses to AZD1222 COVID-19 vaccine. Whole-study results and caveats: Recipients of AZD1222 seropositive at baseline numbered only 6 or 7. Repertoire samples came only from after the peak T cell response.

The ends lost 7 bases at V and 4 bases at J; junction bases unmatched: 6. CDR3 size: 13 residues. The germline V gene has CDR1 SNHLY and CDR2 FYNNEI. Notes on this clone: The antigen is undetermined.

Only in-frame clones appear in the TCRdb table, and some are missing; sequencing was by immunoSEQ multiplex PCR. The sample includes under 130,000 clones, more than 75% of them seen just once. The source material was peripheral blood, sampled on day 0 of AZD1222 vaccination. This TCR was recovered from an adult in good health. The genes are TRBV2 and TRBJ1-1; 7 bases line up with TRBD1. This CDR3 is CASKSTGSTEAFF. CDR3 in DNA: TGTGCCAGCAAATCGACAGGGAGCACTGAAGCTTTCTTT. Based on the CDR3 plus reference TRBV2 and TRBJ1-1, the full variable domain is EPEVTQTPSHQVTQMGQEVILRCVPISNHLYFYWYRQILGQKVEFLVSFYNNEISEKSEIFDDQFSVERPDGSNFTLKIRSTKLEDSAMYFCASKSTGSTEAFFGQGTRLTVV.